This TCR beta chain was identified in a study of T cells after yellow fever vaccination (dated by TCRdb to about 2019). As for the study more broadly: Libraries from fractions with low cell numbers were prepared with the SMART-Seq v4 Ultra Low Input RNA kit. To follow T-cell clones before and after primary and booster YFV17D yellow fever vaccination, bulk TCR alpha and beta repertoires were sequenced over time. Two healthy male donors, one aged 18 to 30 and one aged 30 to 40 years, were included in the cohort. Bulk PBMC replicates and cell subsets were isolated from blood drawn at multiple timepoints before and after both primary and secondary immunization.

The treatment or condition label corresponds to: live attenuated yellow fever vaccine strain. At each blood-draw timepoint, two biological replicates of bulk PBMCs were obtained. PBMCs were isolated from peripheral blood using a standard Ficoll-Paque protocol. TriZol was used to extract RNA from bulk PBMCs, CD4 and CD8 fractions, and dextramer-positive and dextramer-negative fractions. Details on this clonotype: What this receptor recognizes is not known. Base qualities are not provided; no much larger clone lies one nucleotide away.

Broad study findings and their caveats: The secondary T-cell response was weaker than the primary response but faster, peaking on day 5 instead of day 15. A small share of clonotypes occurred in both CD4 and CD8 compartments, likely arising from convergent recombination. Because the study included only a couple of donors, the extent to which the findings can be generalized is limited. After the booster, most of the clones that had expanded following primary vaccination were detected again (approximately 95% of CD4 and 80% to 90% of CD8), which suggests that memory was broadly maintained. Computational filtering was required because FACS-sorted repertoires could contain abundant contaminating clonotypes from the bulk population.

Synthesis of TCR cDNA relied on 5'RACE template switching, a step that introduced a universal primer site along with unique molecular identifiers. cDNA synthesis was primed from both the TCR alpha and TCR beta constant segments. Library amplification involved two PCR steps, and the second step added sample barcodes and sequencing adapters. Sequencing of libraries was done on Illumina HiSeq 2500 (2x100 bp) or NovaSeq (2x150 bp). Concerning the study's data processing: Reads were demultiplexed and collapsed into UMI consensus sequences with MIGEC, and V(D)J alignment was performed with MiXCR. Vaccine-responding clonotypes were identified with edgeR using replicate PBMC samples, with FDR below 0.01 and a log2 fold change above 5 up to day 15 being required. CD4 or CD8 identity was assigned to each bulk clonotype according to whether the clonotype was present at higher abundance in the sequenced CD4 repertoire or the sequenced CD8 repertoire. The raw public reads went through TCRdb reprocessing: fastp at Q25, MiXCR clone calling, in-frame beta chains kept. Duplicate CDR3 protein sequences are folded into a single record with the most common DNA and genes. What appears here as the V and J calls and clone size reflects TCRdb's work, not the paper's. For this sample there are hundreds of thousands of distinct CDR3 sequences; roughly a sixth appear just once. Roughly 17% of the sample is taken by the ten largest.

Reading the germline V gene gives CDR1 SQVTM and CDR2 ANQGSEA. The CDR3 sequence holds 11 residues, the cysteine and phenylalanine included. The sequence is cut down to CDR3 DNA, 33 bases in frame from base 1. Compared with germline, V lacks 7 bases and J lacks 12 bases; bases without a gene match: 12. This chain joins TRBV29-1 to TRBJ2-7; 7 bases in the middle match TRBD1. The clonotype comes from a man in his late teens or twenties who received the YFV17D yellow fever vaccine. The sample consisted of PBMCs, taken less than 6 days after the first yellow fever vaccination. The CDR3 protein sequence reads: CSAKTGKEAYF. Here is the DNA: TGCAGCGCTAAGACAGGGAAAGAGGCGTACTTC.